A single TCR beta chain is shown here with its context. This specimen belongs to a study of low-dose radiotherapy and immunotherapy resistance in tumors. CDR1 and CDR2 from the germline V gene are LNHDA and SQIVND (reference sequence). CDR3 length: 12 amino acids. Trimming stripped 6 bases from V and 5 bases from J, with 7 bases between. Time point specified: after trial treatment. Treatment specified: LDRT plus nivolumab, ipilimumab, low-dose cyclophosphamide and aspirin (RACIN trial). cDNA synthesis used a TRAV/TRBV-specific primer set for both chains. With a constant-region primer and a V-primer adapter, TCRs were subjected to about 20 PCR cycles of amplification. TCRdb re-called the reads through MiXCR, storing one row per CDR3 protein. The sample has under 95,000 distinct CDR3 sequences; roughly 17% are singletons.

The chain combines TRBV19 with TRBJ1-4; D ambiguous. Sequencing used PBMCs, obtained after low-dose radiotherapy plus immunotherapy. The TCR sequence derives from a male donor with prostate cancer. CDR3 loop: CASRAGNEKLFF. CDR3 DNA sequence: TGTGCCAGTAGGGCAGGAAATGAAAAACTGTTTTTT.